The 16 T cell receptor beta chains below were found in one sample sequenced in a study of human T cells and chemical hapten exposure. TCRdb passed the RACE reads through MiXCR, listing each CDR3 protein once. Of approximately 90,000 distinct CDR3 sequences listed, about 8.5% are singletons. Regarding time point: pre-sensitization, week 0. Treatment defined: therapeutic diphenylcyclopropenone sensitization with weekly scalp DPC. The starting material was whole blood, obtained in connection with sensitization to the hapten diphenylcyclopropenone (DPC). The receptors were gathered from a man aged 40-55 years with alopecia areata. Some clones in this sample may be carry-over from other donors' samples.

This clonotype was picked up a small number of times. The genes are TRBV28 and TRBJ2-6, with D unresolved. Germline loops: CDR1 MDHEN, CDR2 SYDVKM. V was shortened by 8 bases and J by 4 bases, with 9 bases between the two germline ends. The CDR3 loop spans 13 amino acids. The CDR3 coding sequence is TGTGCCAGCCGGGCGTCGGGGGCCAACGTCCTGACTTTC. Protein product: CASRASGANVLTF.

This clonotype was seen a handful of times. The chain uses TRBV12-3 or TRBV12-4 and TRBJ2-2; 10 positions agree with TRBD2. This CDR3 region has 15 residues. After removal of 3 bases from V and 6 bases from J, the junction contained 4 bases not matched to a gene. The CDR3 region is CASSFIAGGPGELFF. CDR3 in DNA: TGTGCCAGCAGTTTTATAGCGGGAGGTCCCGGGGAGCTGTTTTTT.

This sequence joins TRBV5-6 and TRBJ2-7; 10 nucleotides match TRBD2. Trimming cost V 5 bases and J 3 bases; bases outside gene matches: 8. The CDR3 loop spans 15 amino acids. Germline V gene data show CDR1 as SGHDT and CDR2 as YYEEEE. This CDR3 reads CASSSTGTSVYEQYF. The CDR3 DNA sequence: TGTGCCAGCAGTTCTACCGGGACTAGCGTCTACGAGCAGTACTTC. Full variable domain (missing parts from reference TRBV5-6 and TRBJ2-7): DAGVTQSPTHLIKTRGQQVTLRCSPKSGHDTVSWYQQALGQGPQFIFQYYEEEERQRGNFPDRFSGHQFPNYSSELNVNALLLGDSALYLCASSSTGTSVYEQYFGPGTRLTVT.

This chain joins TRBV27 and TRBJ2-3; 11 bases fit TRBD2. The CDR3 sequence is 16 residues long. Germline loops: CDR1 MNHEY, CDR2 SMNVEV (reference sequence). With V trimmed by 4 bases and J by 3 bases, 6 bases remained unmatched. The CDR3 protein is CASSSPGLAGTDTQYF. The CDR3 DNA sequence: TGTGCCAGCAGTTCCCCCGGACTAGCGGGTACAGATACGCAGTATTTT.

Many counts were recorded for this clonotype. V and J are TRBV6-2 or TRBV6-3 and TRBJ1-1; no firm D call. Trimming cost V 0 bases and J 1 base, with 15 bases left between them. This CDR3 is built from 17 residues. In germline, CDR1 is MNHEY, CDR2 SVGEGT. Here the CDR3 reads CASSYSMQVWPNTEAFF. The CDR3 coding sequence is TGTGCCAGCAGTTACTCAATGCAAGTGTGGCCGAACACTGAAGCTTTCTTT.

This chain uses TRBV11-3 with TRBJ2-3, with D perhaps TRBD2 (5 bases). The CDR3 has 13 amino acids. Germline assignment: CDR1 SGHNT and CDR2 YENEEA. The V end was cut by 11 bases, the J end by 1 base, with 13 bases between. The CDR3 spells CASEAARTDTQYF. The CDR3 DNA reads as TGTGCCTCGGAAGCGGCTCGCACAGATACGCAGTATTTT.

There are a few counts of this clonotype. The chain links TRBV5-1 to TRBJ2-5; 7 bases line up with TRBD1. V lost 1 base and J lost 9; bases outside the gene matches: 12. CDR3 length: 15 residues. Germline V lookup: CDR1 SGHRS, CDR2 YFSETQ. The CDR3 bases are TGCGCCAGCAGCTTGTCGGGGACAGCAAGAGGGTCCCAGTACTTC. Residues: CASSLSGTARGSQYF.

This chain links TRBV11-2 with TRBJ2-1, with TRBD1 as a possible D gene (5 bases). Germline loops: CDR1 SGHAT, CDR2 FQNNGV. V was pared by 2 bases and J by 3 bases, with 11 bases between. The CDR3 consists of 15 residues. The CDR3 nucleotides read TGTGCCAGCAGCTTAAGTACAGGTAACTACAATGAGCAGTTCTTC. It codes for CASSLSTGNYNEQFF.

This chain joins TRBV14 and TRBJ2-7; 7 bases fit TRBD2. Germline loops: CDR1 SGHDN, CDR2 FVKESK. This CDR3 is built from 15 residues. Germline trimming cut 3 bases from V and 2 bases from J; bases unmatched to any gene: 7. CDR3 region: CASSHFREGPYEQYV. The CDR3 DNA reads TGTGCCAGCAGCCACTTTAGGGAGGGCCCCTACGAGCAGTACGTC.

The rearrangement joins TRBV5-1 to TRBJ1-1; no reliable D call. Trimming removed 0 bases from V and 5 bases from J, with 11 bases in between. The CDR3 is made up of 14 amino acids. Germline CDR1 reads SGHRS; CDR2 reads YFSETQ. The CDR3 loop reads CASSLVSGETEAFF. The CDR3 nucleotides read TGCGCCAGCAGCTTGGTGTCGGGAGAGACTGAAGCTTTCTTT.

The V and J genes are TRBV9 and TRBJ2-3; 14 positions match TRBD2. CDR1 SGDLS and CDR2 YYNGEE come from the germline V gene. V dropped 0 bases and J dropped 0; count of bases not matched to a gene: 12. The length of the CDR3 is 21 residues. CDR3 sequence reads: CASSVAQTGTSGSPSTDTQYF. The CDR3 region has the DNA TGTGCCAGCAGCGTAGCCCAAACCGGGACTAGCGGGAGCCCTAGCACAGATACGCAGTATTTT.

The CDR3 sequence is CSVDPIEQFF. Here the CDR3 DNA reads TGCAGCGTTGACCCAATAGAGCAGTTCTTC. V is TRBV29-1 and J is TRBJ2-1; unclear D gene. Germline CDR1 and CDR2: SQVTM and ANQGSEA. V shed 3 bases and J shed 10 bases, with 7 bases lying between them. The CDR3 loop spans 10 amino acids.

This clonotype was detected a few times. This rearrangement joins TRBV6-2 or TRBV6-3 to TRBJ1-6; D not certain. Germline lookup yields CDR1 MNHEY and CDR2 SVGEGT. This CDR3 is built from 12 residues. V gave up 8 bases and J gave up 10 bases, with 12 bases separating them. The CDR3 region is CASGRDRSPLHF. The CDR3 DNA sequence: TGTGCCAGCGGAAGAGACCGGTCACCCCTCCACTTT.

The chain joins TRBV7-2 to TRBJ2-1, with 7 bases that match TRBD2. From germline, CDR1 is SGHTA and CDR2 FQGNSA. This CDR3 has 13 amino acids. J gave up 8 bases and V 5 bases, and 6 bases lay outside the gene matches. CDR3 in amino acids: CASSPGRGYEQFF. The CDR3 bases are TGTGCCAGCAGCCCTGGGCGGGGGTATGAGCAGTTCTTC.

Ten or more counts support this clonotype. The V and J genes are TRBV28 and TRBJ2-1; D remains ambiguous. V lost 5 bases and J lost 9, with 17 bases in between. This CDR3 contains 14 residues. Germline loops: CDR1 MDHEN, CDR2 SYDVKM. The CDR3 DNA follows: TGTGCCAGCAGTCTGGAGATTCGATCCAGTGAGCAGTTCTTC. This sequence encodes CASSLEIRSSEQFF.

This clonotype was seen a few times. The J gene is TRBJ1-3, the V gene TRBV5-5; D not resolved. The CDR3 is made up of 16 amino acids. With 0 bases removed from V and 0 bases from J, the gap between germline ends came to 10 bases. In germline, CDR1 is SGHKS, CDR2 YYEKEE (reference sequence). CDR3 protein: CASSLDAGHSGNTIYF. The DNA for the CDR3 is TGTGCCAGCAGCTTGGACGCAGGCCACTCTGGAAACACCATATATTTT.